The 3 T cell receptor beta chains presented below share a single source sample, sequenced in a study of T cells in localized non-small cell lung cancer. Repertoires were generated with immunoSEQ multiplex PCR, while TCRdb's copy carries only in-frame clones and drops some. Here the sample spans 60,000 to 65,000 clones, roughly 88% being singletons. The sample consisted of peripheral blood, taken before any cancer treatment. The receptors originated from a woman aged 40-69 years with stage I lung adenocarcinoma.

The V gene is TRBV29-1, the J gene TRBJ1-4, with a tentative D call TRBD1 (5 bases). Germline V gives CDR1 SQVTM, CDR2 ANQGSEA. Trimming shortened V by 5 bases and J by 5 bases, and 12 bases separated the two germline ends. CDR3 length: 13 amino acids. CDR3 protein: CSVRDSWNEKLFF. The CDR3 bases are TGCAGCGTTCGTGACAGCTGGAATGAAAAACTGTTTTTT.

This clone was seen a single time. The V and J genes are TRBV9 and TRBJ2-2, with D possibly matching TRBD2 (6 bases). Germline V CDR1 and CDR2: SGDLS, YYNGEE. This CDR3 spans 17 amino acids. With 2 bases removed from V and 3 bases from J, the gap between germline ends came to 17 bases. CDR3 bases: TGTGCCAGCAGCGTTATCCAGGGACTTCCTTACACCGGGGAGCTGTTTTTT. Amino acids: CASSVIQGLPYTGELFF.

The CDR3 bases are TGTGCCAGTAATCCCCCCGGGGAGGGACGGACCCAGTACTTC. This codes for CASNPPGEGRTQYF. V gene TRBV7-9 combines with J gene TRBJ2-5, with 7 bases that match TRBD2. CDR3 length equals 14 residues. V lost 9 bases and J lost 7; bases outside the gene matches: 14. Germline CDR1 is SEHNR and CDR2 is FQNEAQ (reference sequence).